This T cell receptor (beta chain) came from a study of cytomegalovirus exposure and HLA in healthy donors listed by TCRdb under 2017. Turning to the overall study: According to an earlier analysis of 587 of the donors, about 179 million T cells yielded roughly 110 million unique TCR beta sequences and about 300 Gb of sequence data. On average, 235,054 unique TCR beta nucleotide sequences were sequenced per donor among a few hundred genotyped donors of the cohort, with roughly 19% of those sequences being non-productive. Along with the approximately 650-subject first cohort, a separate validation cohort of over a hundred different subjects was used. Both class I and class II loci were covered by HLA typing, at four-digit resolution. To predict cytomegalovirus infection status, the study combined high-throughput TCR immunosequencing, statistical association of individual TCRs with disease status, and machine learning. The number of typed donors differed by locus: about 629-630 for A, B, C, DRB1 and DQB1; 500 to 550 for DQA1; around 580 for DPA1; and some 470 for DPB1. The aim of the study was to test whether cataloging public T cell receptors could identify signatures of past pathogen exposure. Four or five DR-DQ haplotypes were handled as single units for association and clustering because linkage in the cohort was strong. Rather than using new phenotypic data, the later analysis identified candidate immune exposures from TCR beta sequences and from how often those sequences occurred across donors. To decide whether each TCR beta V gene segment behaved as functional or pseudogenic, an earlier analysis of some 580 of the donors relied on high-throughput TCR beta sequencing. In a later genetic analysis, genome-wide SNP genotypes for about three fifths of the roughly 670 donors were used, and that subset was treated as a discovery cohort. All discovery cohort repertoires had been generated using a single sequencing platform. An early release that covered more than 550 HLA-typed donors contained about 300 gigabases of sequencing data and about 84 million unique TCR sequences. Using immunosequencing, the study profiled T cell repertoires from 666 subjects and related those repertoires to cytomegalovirus serostatus. Among the roughly 370 genotyped donors, approximately 82% belonged to the genetic ancestry cluster associated with self-reported Caucasian donors. Alongside the repertoire data, information on donor age, sex, ethnicity and CMV serostatus was compiled. A later analysis re-analyzed previously published TCR beta repertoires from 650 to 800 donors and added high-resolution HLA genotyping to study TCR occurrence patterns.

Beyond this particular receptor, the publication reports: Correlated functional status among segregating V segments might reflect linkage disequilibrium, but an unknown experimental factor could not be ruled out. Compared with the approximately 670-donor mean, donors in an Asian-associated ancestry cluster had fewer N-insertions in productive TCRs, according to a later genetic analysis. In both the original and validation cohorts, the classifier was reported to diagnose cytomegalovirus status with high specificity and sensitivity. The authors suggested that the approach could potentially be extended to other disease states and immunological phenotypes. A later analysis reported that several top co-occurrence clusters appeared linked to parvovirus B19, influenza, CMV and Epstein-Barr virus. Because some donors lacked HLA typing at each locus, the association tests relied only on the typed subset. According to a later analysis, TCR association rates differed among HLA loci, with DRB1 alleles showing the most associated TCRs and HLA-C alleles showing the fewest. The study listed approximately 150 TCR beta chains as associated with cytomegalovirus. The cohort was sequenced for TCR beta chains only, and without alpha or paired-chain data the features that could be detected were limited. Specific HLA alleles were associated with over 15,000 TCR beta sequences at a false discovery rate of 0.05 in a later analysis. A later genetic analysis associated a missense DCLRE1C variant with V-gene and J-gene trimming of TCR beta chains, and an independent cohort replicated the association. Most TCR sequences were observed very rarely across donors, whereas some public TCRs were present in many individuals. A further reported finding was that TCR beta sequences accurately predicted the HLA-A and HLA-B alleles for most subjects in the first cohort. In vitro tests confirmed that a few of the cytomegalovirus-associated TCR beta chains recognize cytomegalovirus antigens. When HLA alleles, especially DR and DQ, strongly co-occurred, TCR associations were difficult to assign to individual alleles. In a later analysis, most CMV-associated TCR beta chains were found to appear HLA-restricted, with HLA associations seemingly driven largely by CMV exposure. A group of highly shared sequence variants was considered likely to be a technical artifact of the sequencing pipeline. Roughly uniform sequencing depth across donors was assumed in presence/absence analyses, although this assumption may not hold. The earlier analysis of 450 to 700 of the donors excluded seventeen rarely observed V segments, including chromosome 9 orphons, because counts were too low. In a later analysis, HLA-associated TCR beta chains showed more clonal expansion and lower generation probabilities than non-associated chains that were equally common. CMV serostatus was the only immune exposure information available for the cohort. In an earlier analysis of a few hundred of the donors, most TCR beta V segments were observed in productive rearrangements about 87% or about 30% of the time, broadly matching IMGT annotations. Because the 87-base-pair reads could not distinguish some IMGT-functional V segments, including TRBV6-2 and TRBV6-3, those segments were excluded.

The CDR3 contains 15 residues, cysteine and phenylalanine counted. This entry keeps only the CDR3 DNA: 45 bases, framed from base 1. Per the germline V gene, SQVTM is the CDR1 and ANQGSEA is the CDR2. Between the V and J ends, shortened by 2 bases and 1 base respectively, the junction contains 9 bases. The cohort was made up of hundreds of healthy bone marrow donors. At the time of sampling, every cohort member was nominally healthy, though immune exposures that went unrecorded were likely present. The donor tested CMV seropositive, placing the donor among the roughly 300 seropositive members of the cohort. A peripheral blood sample was collected from each donor, and TCR beta sequencing was performed on peripheral blood mononuclear cells. Genomic DNA was extracted from the blood cell samples with the Qiagen DNeasy Blood Extraction Kit. Receptor amplification or capture employed the immunoSEQ multiplex PCR assay. For the multiplex PCR, a mixture combining 60 forward primers for TCR Vbeta segments and 13 reverse primers for TCR Jbeta segments was used. A multiplex PCR assay on genomic DNA amplified the CDR3 region of rearranged TCR beta genes. The Illumina HiSeq System was used to sequence the amplified TCR beta libraries as 87-base-pair reads. The authors' pipeline ran thus. Across the roughly 700 repertoires, a later analysis counted approximately 83 million unique TCR beta chains, some 11 million of which were shared by at least two donors. Raw reads were error-corrected and collapsed into unique sequences by a nearest-neighbor algorithm in which closely related sequences were merged to remove PCR and sequencing errors. V, D and J gene segments were assigned by aligning CDR3 sequences to IMGT reference sequences. For a sequence to be retained, at least a six-nucleotide match to both a V gene segment and a J gene segment was required. A rearrangement counted as productive if the CDR3 had no stop codons and remained in frame with V and J, and every other rearrangement counted as non-productive. CDR3 was defined by IMGT convention, running from the second conserved V-encoded cysteine to the conserved J-encoded phenylalanine. Sequences without an unambiguous match to a single V gene segment were excluded from the earlier analysis of several hundred of the donors. In an earlier analysis of 500 to 750 of the donors, V segments were called functional above 56.7% productive rearrangements and were called segregating when the between-donor standard deviation exceeded 5%. A statistical classification framework was developed to diagnose cytomegalovirus status using the catalog of TCR beta chain sequences. In a later analysis, TCR nucleotide sequences were compared against IMGT/GENE-DB human TR gene sequences so that V and J genes could be assigned. A later analysis assigned CDR3 sequences and most-parsimonious VDJ recombination scenarios with the TCRdist pipeline. A later analysis defined each TCR beta chain by its CDR3 amino acid sequence plus V-gene family, and excluded reads lacking a unique V-gene family. In a later analysis, some 600 highly shared, low-generation-probability nucleotide sequences were removed to address suspected cross-contamination and a sequencing artifact. In a later analysis, a clonal expansion index for each public chain was calculated from normalized within-repertoire ranks of inferred template counts. Generation probabilities in a later analysis came from a VDJ recombination model fitted to out-of-frame rearrangements, and those results were checked against IGoR. A later analysis scored TCR-TCR, TCR-HLA and TCR-CMV co-occurrence with hypergeometric tests, applying a repertoire-size bias correction to TCR pairs. A later analysis estimated false discovery rates by permuting HLA or CMV assignments 20 times. In a later analysis, co-occurring TCRs were grouped using DBSCAN, with TCRdist sequence similarity added in when clustering inside HLA-allele-positive subsets. Repertoires with fewer than 30,000 or more than 120,000 public chains, plus five repertoires with anomalous nucleotide sharing, were excluded from co-occurrence clustering. The clones in this table, taken by TCRdb from immuneACCESS, are in-frame only. Not every clone is retained; where verified, under half of the shortfall comes from an unresolved V gene, and the cause of the rest is unknown. The V and J calls and clone size come from that table; D and trimming were worked out from the DNA. The sample contains about 150,000 clones, approximately 78% of them found a single time. Roughly 8.2% of the sample is held by the ten biggest clonotypes.

With respect to this clone: Its antigen remains unidentified. No clone much larger than this one lies a single base away; base qualities are absent.

Sample: PBMCs. This clonotype was sampled from a woman aged 45-59 years in good health and CMV-seropositive. This chain is built from TRBV29-1 and TRBJ2-6, with the D gene uncertain. The nucleotides are TGCAGCGTTGAACAGGTGGTTTCTGGGGCCAACGTCCTGACTTTC. Its protein is CSVEQVVSGANVLTF.